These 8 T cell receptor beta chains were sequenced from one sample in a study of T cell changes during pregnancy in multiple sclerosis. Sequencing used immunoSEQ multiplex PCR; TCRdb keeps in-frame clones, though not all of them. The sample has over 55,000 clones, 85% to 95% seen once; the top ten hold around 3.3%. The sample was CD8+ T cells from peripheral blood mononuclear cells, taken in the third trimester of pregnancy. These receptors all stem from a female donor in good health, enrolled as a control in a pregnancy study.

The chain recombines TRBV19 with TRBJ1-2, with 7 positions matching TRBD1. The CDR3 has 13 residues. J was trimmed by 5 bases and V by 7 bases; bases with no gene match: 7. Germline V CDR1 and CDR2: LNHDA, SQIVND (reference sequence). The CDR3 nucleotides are TGTGCCAGTAACGAGGGACAGTTATATGGCTACACCTTC. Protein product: CASNEGQLYGYTF.

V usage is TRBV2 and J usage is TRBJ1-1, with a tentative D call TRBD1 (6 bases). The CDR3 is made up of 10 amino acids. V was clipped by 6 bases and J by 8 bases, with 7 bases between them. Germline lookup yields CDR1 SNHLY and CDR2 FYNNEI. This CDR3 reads CASRDREAFF. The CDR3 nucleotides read TGTGCCAGCAGGGACAGAGAAGCTTTCTTT.

CDR3 sequence (DNA): TGTGCCAGCAGTGAGGGGGCAAACACAGATACGCAGTATTTT. Its protein is CASSEGANTDTQYF. The chain uses TRBV2 and TRBJ2-3; tentative D call: TRBD1 (6 bases). V was trimmed by 3 bases and J by 2 bases, leaving 9 bases between them. The CDR3 runs to 14 residues. Germline CDR1 reads SNHLY; CDR2 reads FYNNEI.

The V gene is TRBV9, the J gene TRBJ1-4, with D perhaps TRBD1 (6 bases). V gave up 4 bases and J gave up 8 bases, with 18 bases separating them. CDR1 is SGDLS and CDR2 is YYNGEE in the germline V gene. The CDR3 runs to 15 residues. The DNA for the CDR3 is TGTGCCAGCAGCCCGCGGGGGGGGCTTGGGGAAAAACTGTTTTTT. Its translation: CASSPRGGLGEKLFF.

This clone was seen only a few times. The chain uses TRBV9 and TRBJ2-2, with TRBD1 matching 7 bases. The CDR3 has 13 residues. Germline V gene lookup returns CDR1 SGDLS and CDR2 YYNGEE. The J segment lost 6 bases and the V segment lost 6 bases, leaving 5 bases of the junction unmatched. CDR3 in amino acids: CASKGGEAGELFF. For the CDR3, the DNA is TGTGCCAGCAAAGGGGGCGAGGCCGGGGAGCTGTTTTTT.

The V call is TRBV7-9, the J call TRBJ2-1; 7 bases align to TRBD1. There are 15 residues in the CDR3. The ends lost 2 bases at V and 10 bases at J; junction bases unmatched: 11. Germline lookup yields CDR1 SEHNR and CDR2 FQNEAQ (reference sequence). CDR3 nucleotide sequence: TGTGCCAGCAGCTTATTTGGGGAGTCACAGGGGGAGCAGTTCTTC. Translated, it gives CASSLFGESQGEQFF.

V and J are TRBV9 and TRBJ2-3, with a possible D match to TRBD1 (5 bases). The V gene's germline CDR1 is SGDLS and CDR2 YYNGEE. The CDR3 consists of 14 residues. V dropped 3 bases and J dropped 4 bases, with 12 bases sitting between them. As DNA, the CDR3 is TGTGCCAGCAGCGGGCTAAGGGGCGCAGATACGCAGTATTTT. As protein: CASSGLRGADTQYF.

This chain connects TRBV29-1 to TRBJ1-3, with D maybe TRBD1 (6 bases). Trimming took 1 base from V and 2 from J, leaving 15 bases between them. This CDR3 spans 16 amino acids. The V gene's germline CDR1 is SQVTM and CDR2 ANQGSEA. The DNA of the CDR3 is TGCAGCGTTGAAGGCCGGCGGACAGTGGCTGGAAACACCATATATTTT. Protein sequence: CSVEGRRTVAGNTIYF.